This entry lists 22 T cell receptor beta chains sequenced from one sample in a study of cytomegalovirus exposure and HLA in healthy donors. The primer mix had 60 Vbeta and 13 Jbeta primers. TCRdb's copy holds only in-frame clones and misses some; the assay was immunoSEQ multiplex PCR. The sample holds approximately 80,000 clones. The sequenced sample consisted of PBMCs. These receptors all come from a woman aged 25 to 45 in good health and CMV-seronegative.

The chain carries TRBV6-1 and TRBJ2-6; D is unresolved. Germline loops: CDR1 MNHNS, CDR2 SASEGT. V lost 2 bases to trimming and J lost 0 bases, with 14 bases between them. The CDR3 totals 18 residues. Written as DNA, the CDR3 is TGTGCCAGCAGTGAAATGTCGGGTCCAGTCTCTGGGGCCAACGTCCTGACTTTC. Encoded protein: CASSEMSGPVSGANVLTF.

This chain links TRBV6-5 with TRBJ1-4; 9 nucleotides line up with TRBD1. V lost 5 bases to trimming and J lost 8 bases; unmatched junction nucleotides: 9. The CDR3 is made up of 15 amino acids. Germline values: CDR1 MNHEY, CDR2 SVGAGI. The CDR3 here is CASSKNRGRGEKLFF. The CDR3 DNA follows: TGTGCCAGCAGTAAAAACAGGGGGCGTGGAGAAAAACTGTTTTTT.

The chain joins TRBV19 to TRBJ1-2, with D tentatively TRBD1 (6 bases). Germline V gene lookup returns CDR1 LNHDA and CDR2 SQIVND (reference sequence). This CDR3 has 13 residues. V lost 6 bases and J lost 4, with 12 bases in between. The CDR3 bases are TGTGCCAGTAGATTGACAGGCTCCTATGGCTACACCTTC. It codes for CASRLTGSYGYTF.

This CDR3 is CASSYTAGGTDTQYF. The DNA for the CDR3 is TGTGCCAGCAGTTACACGGCAGGGGGCACAGATACGCAGTATTTT. The chain couples TRBV6-5 to TRBJ2-3; perhaps TRBD1 as D (6 bases). V was pared by 2 bases and J by 1 base, with 10 bases between. The germline V gene encodes CDR1 MNHEY and CDR2 SVGAGI. The CDR3 loop spans 15 amino acids.

The gene calls are TRBV27 and TRBJ1-1, with D uncertain. The CDR3 has 12 residues. The V end was cut by 8 bases, the J end by 7 bases, with 14 bases between. Germline V gene data show CDR1 as MNHEY and CDR2 as SMNVEV (reference sequence). CDR3 region: CASGLSEGEAFF. The CDR3 region has the DNA TGTGCCAGCGGACTTTCAGAAGGTGAAGCTTTCTTT.

The genes are TRBV18 and TRBJ1-1; 8 bases fit TRBD1. Trimming removed 6 bases from V and 1 base from J; junction bases left unmatched: 7. The CDR3 contains 15 residues. Looked up from germline, CDR1 is KGHSH and CDR2 is LQKENI. CDR3 in DNA: TGTGCCAGCTCCCCTGGGACAGGTTGGAACACTGAAGCTTTCTTT. Its protein product is CASSPGTGWNTEAFF. The complete variable domain, with remaining parts taken from reference TRBV18 and TRBJ1-1, reads NAGVMQNPRHLVRRRGQEARLRCSPMKGHSHVYWYRQLPEEGLKFMVYLQKENIIDESGMPKERFSAEFPKEGPSILRIQQVVRGDSAAYFCASSPGTGWNTEAFFGQGTRLTVV.

The V gene is TRBV2, the J gene TRBJ2-1, with 11 positions matching TRBD2. The V gene end was trimmed by 7 bases and the J gene end by 5 bases; junction bases not matched to a gene: 4. The CDR3 is made up of 14 amino acids. CDR1 is SNHLY and CDR2 is FYNNEI in the germline V gene. As DNA, the CDR3 is TGTGCCAGCACTACGACTAGCGGGGACAATGAGCAGTTCTTC. Translated: CASTTTSGDNEQFF.

CDR3: CASSPGGSRAKNIQYF. DNA of the CDR3: TGTGCCAGCAGCCCCGGGGGGAGTAGGGCCAAAAACATTCAGTACTTC. V gene TRBV7-8 combines with J gene TRBJ2-4, with TRBD2 matching over 7 bases. The CDR3 sequence is 16 residues long. The J segment lost 1 base and the V segment lost 5 bases, leaving 8 bases of the junction unmatched. Germline loops: CDR1 SGHVS, CDR2 FQNEAQ.

The rearrangement uses TRBV6-1 and TRBJ1-5; unclear D gene. There are 13 residues in the CDR3. V shed 3 bases and J shed 2 bases, with 5 bases lying between them. CDR1 and CDR2 from the germline V gene are MNHNS and SASEGT. CDR3 nucleotides: TGTGCCAGCAGTGAGCGGGGCAATCAGCCCCAGCATTTT. This translates into CASSERGNQPQHF.

The chain recombines TRBV6-1 with TRBJ1-2; D is perhaps TRBD1 (5 bases). The ends were cut back, 7 bases at V and 8 bases at J, with 23 bases in the middle. The V gene's germline CDR1 is MNHNS and CDR2 SASEGT. The CDR3 is 15 amino acids. The CDR3 DNA sequence: TGTGCCAGCACGGGGGAGGGAGTGCCCTCGTCCGGCTACACCTTC. Its protein product is CASTGEGVPSSGYTF.

The V call is TRBV7-2, the J call TRBJ2-7; tentatively, D is TRBD2 (6 bases). V lost 1 base, J lost 7 bases, and 11 bases lay in between. Germline CDR1 reads SGHTA; CDR2 reads FQGNSA. The CDR3 runs to 13 residues. CDR3 bases: TGTGCCAGCAGCTTAGACGGGGCGGGGGAGCAGTACTTC. This encodes CASSLDGAGEQYF.

The genes are TRBV4-1 and TRBJ2-6; D perhaps matches TRBD1 (6 bases). The germline V gene encodes CDR1 MGHRA and CDR2 YSYEKL. V lost 5 bases, J lost 3 bases, and 11 bases lay in between. The CDR3 spans 15 residues. CDR3 bases: TGCGCCAGCAGCTTACAGGGTGGTGGGGCCAACGTCCTGACTTTC. The encoded protein is CASSLQGGGANVLTF.

The chain combines TRBV23-1 with TRBJ1-2; TRBD1 matches 7 bases. TRBV23-1 is marked as an open reading frame, function uncertain. Trimming took 6 bases from V and 4 from J; bases not matched to a gene: 23. CDR3 length: 19 amino acids. The DNA for the CDR3 is TGCGCCAGCAGCCGATCCGGACTGGGACAGAGATCACCCCCCTATGGCTACACCTTC. This sequence encodes CASSRSGLGQRSPPYGYTF.

The V gene is TRBV6-1, the J gene TRBJ1-2, with D possibly TRBD1 on 5 matching bases. Looked up from germline, CDR1 is MNHNS and CDR2 is SASEGT. The V end was cut by 2 bases, the J end by 6 bases, with 10 bases between. The CDR3 sequence is 13 residues long. Here the CDR3 reads CASSERGRDGYTF. The DNA of the CDR3 is TGTGCCAGCAGTGAAAGGGGCAGAGATGGCTACACCTTC.

This chain links TRBV5-8 with TRBJ1-5, with D tentatively TRBD1 (6 bases). The germline V gene has CDR1 SGHTS and CDR2 YDEGEE. The V end was cut by 4 bases, the J end by 4 bases, with 9 bases between. The CDR3 extends over 13 amino acids. As DNA, the CDR3 is TGTGCCAGCAGCGACAGGCCTAATCAGCCCCAGCATTTT. Protein sequence: CASSDRPNQPQHF.

V usage is TRBV18 and J usage is TRBJ2-3; 11 nucleotides line up with TRBD2. CDR1 is KGHSH and CDR2 is LQKENI in the germline V gene. This CDR3 region has 17 residues. Losses at the gene ends were 3 bases for V and 6 bases for J; bases not matched to a gene: 11. The CDR3 DNA reads as TGTGCCAGCTCACCCCCTGCCACTAGCGGGAGTCGGGATACGCAGTATTTT. This codes for CASSPPATSGSRDTQYF.

This chain uses TRBV7-9 with TRBJ1-2; TRBD1 is a possible D gene (6 bases). V was pared by 2 bases and J by 2 bases, with 9 bases between. Germline-derived CDR1 and CDR2 are SEHNR and FQNEAQ (reference sequence). The CDR3 loop spans 14 amino acids. CDR3 in amino acids: CASSLFGQNYGYTF. The DNA for the CDR3 is TGTGCCAGCAGCTTATTCGGACAGAACTATGGCTACACCTTC.

The rearrangement uses TRBV19 and TRBJ2-7, with D possibly matching TRBD2 (6 bases). This CDR3 spans 15 amino acids. V lost 4 bases, J lost 0 bases, and 13 bases lay in between. Germline-derived CDR1 and CDR2 are LNHDA and SQIVND (reference sequence). In nucleotides, the CDR3 is TGTGCCAGTAGTACCCGGGACTTCGGCTCCTACGAGCAGTACTTC. It is translated as CASSTRDFGSYEQYF. The whole variable domain, filled in from reference TRBV19 and TRBJ2-7, reads DGGITQSPKYLFRKEGQNVTLSCEQNLNHDAMYWYRQDPGQGLRLIYYSQIVNDFQKGDIAEGYSVSREKKESFPLTVTSAQKNPTAFYLCASSTRDFGSYEQYFGPGTRLTVT.

The chain carries TRBV6-6 and TRBJ2-5; 7 bases are shared with TRBD2. Germline trimming cut 5 bases from V and 5 bases from J; bases unmatched to any gene: 8. The CDR3 totals 14 residues. Germline V gives CDR1 MNHNY, CDR2 SVGAGI (reference sequence). The CDR3: CASSPLAIGETQYF. The DNA for the CDR3 is TGTGCCAGCAGTCCACTAGCGATAGGGGAGACCCAGTACTTC.

This rearrangement joins TRBV7-9 to TRBJ2-3; TRBD1 matches at 9 bases. Looked up from germline, CDR1 is SEHNR and CDR2 is FQNEAQ (reference sequence). CDR3 length: 15 amino acids. Trimming cost V 5 bases and J 2 bases; bases outside gene matches: 5. The chain's CDR3 is CASSTGQGLTDTQYF. The CDR3 DNA reads TGTGCCAGCAGCACTGGACAGGGGCTCACAGATACGCAGTATTTT. Using reference TRBV7-9 and TRBJ2-3 for the parts outside the CDR3, the full variable domain is DTGVSQNPRHKITKRGQNVTFRCDPISEHNRLYWYRQTLGQGPEFLTYFQNEAQLEKSRLLSDRFSAERPKGSFSTLEIQRTEQGDSAMYLCASSTGQGLTDTQYFGPGTRLTVL.

The J gene is TRBJ2-7, the V gene TRBV5-7; 8 positions agree with TRBD1. Being an ORF, TRBV5-7 has a function that is uncertain. The CDR3 extends over 15 amino acids. V dropped 3 bases and J dropped 2; count of bases not matched to a gene: 7. Written as DNA, the CDR3 is TGTGCCAGCAGCTGTCCTCGGGACAGGCCCTACGAGCAGTACTTC. Translation gives CASSCPRDRPYEQYF.

The chain employs TRBV29-1 and TRBJ2-7; tentatively, D is TRBD1 (6 bases). The CDR3 has 12 amino acids. Deletions cut 5 bases from V and 2 bases from J, with 10 bases between. Germline V gene data show CDR1 as SQVTM and CDR2 as ANQGSEA. CDR3 nucleotides: TGCAGCGTTTCGGACAGACCCTACGAGCAGTACTTC. The encoded protein is CSVSDRPYEQYF.